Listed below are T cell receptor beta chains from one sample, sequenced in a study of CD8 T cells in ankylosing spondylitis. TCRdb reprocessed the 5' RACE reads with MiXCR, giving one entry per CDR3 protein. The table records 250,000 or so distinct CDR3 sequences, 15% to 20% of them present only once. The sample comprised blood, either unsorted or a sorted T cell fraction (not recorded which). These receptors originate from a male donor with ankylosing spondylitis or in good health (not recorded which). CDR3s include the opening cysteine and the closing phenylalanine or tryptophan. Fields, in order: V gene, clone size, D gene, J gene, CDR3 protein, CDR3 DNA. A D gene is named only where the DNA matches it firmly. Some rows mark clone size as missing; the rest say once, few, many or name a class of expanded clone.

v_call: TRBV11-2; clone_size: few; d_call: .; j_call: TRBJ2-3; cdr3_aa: CASSLYGTDTQYF; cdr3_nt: TGTGCCAGCAGCTTATATGGCACAGATACGCAGTATTTT
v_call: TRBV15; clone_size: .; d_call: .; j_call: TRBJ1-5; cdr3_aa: CATSRDLAQPQHF; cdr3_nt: TGTGCCACCAGCAGAGATCTGGCTCAGCCCCAGCATTTT
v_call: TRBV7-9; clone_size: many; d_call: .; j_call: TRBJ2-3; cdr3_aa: CASRQATGTDTQYF; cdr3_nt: TGTGCCAGCCGACAGGCTACGGGGACAGATACGCAGTATTTT
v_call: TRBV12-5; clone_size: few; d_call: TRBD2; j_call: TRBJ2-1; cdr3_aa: CASGPGLAGANEQFF; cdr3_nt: TGTGCTAGTGGACCGGGACTAGCGGGAGCCAATGAGCAGTTCTTC
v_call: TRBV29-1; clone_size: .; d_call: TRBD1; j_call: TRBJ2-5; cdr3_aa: CSVVPGQGTRSRAQYF; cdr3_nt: TGCAGCGTCGTCCCGGGACAGGGGACCAGGAGTCGGGCCCAGTACTTC
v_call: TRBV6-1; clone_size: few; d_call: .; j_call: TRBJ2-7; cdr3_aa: CASSMVRSYEQYF; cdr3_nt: TGTGCCAGCAGTATGGTCCGCTCCTACGAGCAGTACTTC
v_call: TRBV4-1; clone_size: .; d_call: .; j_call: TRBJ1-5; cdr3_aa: CASSHLLRRGRWSNQPQHF; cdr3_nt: TGCGCCAGCAGCCACCTCCTAAGGAGGGGACGATGGAGCAATCAGCCCCAGCATTTT
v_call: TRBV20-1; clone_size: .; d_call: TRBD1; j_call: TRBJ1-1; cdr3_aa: CSAGQGDTEAFF; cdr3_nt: TGCAGTGCCGGACAGGGGGACACTGAAGCTTTCTTT
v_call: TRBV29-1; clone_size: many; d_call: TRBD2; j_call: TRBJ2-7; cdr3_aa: CSVVLAGSYEQYF; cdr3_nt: TGCAGCGTTGTACTAGCGGGGAGCTACGAGCAGTACTTC
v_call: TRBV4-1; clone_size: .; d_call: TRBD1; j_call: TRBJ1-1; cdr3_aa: CASSLRQGLGMNTEAFF; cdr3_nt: TGCGCCAGCAGCCTCCGACAGGGGTTGGGGATGAACACTGAAGCTTTCTTT
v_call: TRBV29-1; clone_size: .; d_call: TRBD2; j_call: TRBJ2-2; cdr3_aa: CSASGAHTGELFF; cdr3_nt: TGCAGCGCTAGCGGGGCCCACACCGGGGAGCTGTTTTTT
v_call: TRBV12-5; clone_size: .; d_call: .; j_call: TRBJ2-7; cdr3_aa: CASGLAGNSYEQYF; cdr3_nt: TGTGCTAGTGGCCTAGCCGGAAACTCCTACGAGCAGTACTTC
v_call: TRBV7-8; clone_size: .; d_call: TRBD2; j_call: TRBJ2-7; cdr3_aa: CASSLSTSGVSYEQYF; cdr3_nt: TGTGCCAGCAGCTTGTCGACTAGCGGGGTTTCCTACGAGCAGTACTTC
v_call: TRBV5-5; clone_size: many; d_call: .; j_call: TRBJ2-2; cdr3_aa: CASRPDSNTGELFF; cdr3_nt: TGTGCCAGCAGACCCGACAGTAACACCGGGGAGCTGTTTTTT
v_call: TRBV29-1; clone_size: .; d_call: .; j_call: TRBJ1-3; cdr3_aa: CSVAGSSGNTIYF; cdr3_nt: TGCAGCGTTGCCGGGAGCTCTGGAAACACCATATATTTT
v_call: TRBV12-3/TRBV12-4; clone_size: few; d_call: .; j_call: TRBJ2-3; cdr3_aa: CASSSPLGQDTQYF; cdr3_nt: TGTGCCAGCAGTTCCCCCCTAGGGCAGGATACGCAGTATTTT
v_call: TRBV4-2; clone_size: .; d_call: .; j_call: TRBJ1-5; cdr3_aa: CASSQGGGQPQHF; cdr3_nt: TGTGCCAGCAGCCAAGGGGGCGGGCAGCCCCAGCATTTT
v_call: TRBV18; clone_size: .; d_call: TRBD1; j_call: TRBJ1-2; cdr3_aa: CASHGMTGQFQYGYTF; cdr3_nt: TGTGCCAGCCACGGGATGACAGGGCAGTTTCAGTATGGCTACACCTTC
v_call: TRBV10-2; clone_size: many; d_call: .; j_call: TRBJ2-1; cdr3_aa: CASSDLTDNEQFF; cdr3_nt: TGCGCCAGCAGTGACCTTACAGACAATGAGCAGTTCTTC
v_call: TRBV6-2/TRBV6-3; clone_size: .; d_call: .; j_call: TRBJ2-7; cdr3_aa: CASLRDNSYEQYF; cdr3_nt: TGTGCCAGCCTTCGGGACAACTCCTACGAGCAGTACTTC
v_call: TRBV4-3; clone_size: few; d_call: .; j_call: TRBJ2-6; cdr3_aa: CASSQDRVISGANVLTF; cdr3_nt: TGCGCCAGCAGCCAAGATAGGGTTATCTCTGGGGCCAACGTCCTGACTTTC
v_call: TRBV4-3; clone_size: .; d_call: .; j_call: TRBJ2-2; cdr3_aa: CASSQDRQSNTGELFF; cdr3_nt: TGCGCCAGCAGCCAAGATAGGCAGTCGAACACCGGGGAGCTGTTTTTT
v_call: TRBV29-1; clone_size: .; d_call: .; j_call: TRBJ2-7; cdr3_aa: CSVEQGQTYEQYF; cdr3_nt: TGCAGCGTTGAACAGGGGCAAACCTACGAGCAGTACTTC
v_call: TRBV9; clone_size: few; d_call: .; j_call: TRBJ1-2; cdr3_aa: CASSDKKDPAGYGYTF; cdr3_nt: TGTGCCAGCAGCGACAAAAAGGACCCGGCGGGCTATGGCTACACCTTC
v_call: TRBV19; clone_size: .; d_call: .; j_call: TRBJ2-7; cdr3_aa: CASSMDGTYSYEQYF; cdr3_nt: TGTGCCAGTAGTATGGACGGGACTTACTCCTACGAGCAGTACTTC
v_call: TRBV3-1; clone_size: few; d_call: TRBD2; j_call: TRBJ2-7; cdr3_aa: CASSRIIAGISYEQYF; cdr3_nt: TGTGCCAGCAGCCGGATTATAGCGGGAATCTCCTACGAGCAGTACTTC
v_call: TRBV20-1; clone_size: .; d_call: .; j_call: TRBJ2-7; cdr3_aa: CSTGGAGSYEQYF; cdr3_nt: TGCAGTACAGGGGGAGCGGGATCCTACGAGCAGTACTTC
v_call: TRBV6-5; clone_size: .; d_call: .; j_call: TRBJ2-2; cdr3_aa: CASSYSRENTGELFF; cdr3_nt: TGTGCCAGCAGTTACTCACGGGAGAACACCGGGGAGCTGTTTTTT
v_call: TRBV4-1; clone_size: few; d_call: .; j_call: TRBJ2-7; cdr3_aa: CASSQGVREDFYEQYF; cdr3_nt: TGCGCCAGCAGCCAAGGGGTGAGAGAAGATTTCTACGAGCAGTACTTC
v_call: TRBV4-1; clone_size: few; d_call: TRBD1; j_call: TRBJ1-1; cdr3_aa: CASSQIVGQGAYIDTEAFF; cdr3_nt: TGCGCCAGCAGCCAAATTGTGGGACAGGGGGCGTACATTGACACTGAAGCTTTCTTT
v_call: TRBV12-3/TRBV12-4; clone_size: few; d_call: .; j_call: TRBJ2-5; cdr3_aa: CASRSAEETQYF; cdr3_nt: TGTGCCAGCAGATCGGCTGAAGAGACCCAGTACTTC
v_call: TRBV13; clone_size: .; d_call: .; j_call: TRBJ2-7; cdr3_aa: CASSPLSGSYEQYF; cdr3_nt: TGTGCCAGCAGCCCGCTTTCTGGTTCCTACGAGCAGTACTTC
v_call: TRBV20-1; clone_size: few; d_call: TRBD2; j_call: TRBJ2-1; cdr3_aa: CSPLVGGPNEQFF; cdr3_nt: TGCAGCCCCTTAGTGGGAGGGCCGAATGAGCAGTTCTTC
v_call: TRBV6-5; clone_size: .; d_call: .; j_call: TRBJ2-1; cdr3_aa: CASSSLTGSYNEQFF; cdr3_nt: TGTGCCAGCAGTTCCCTGACAGGTTCCTACAATGAGCAGTTCTTC
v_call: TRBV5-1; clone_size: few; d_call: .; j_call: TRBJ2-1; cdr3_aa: CASSLGEGASNNEQFF; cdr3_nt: TGCGCCAGCAGCTTGGGGGAGGGGGCCTCCAACAATGAGCAGTTCTTC
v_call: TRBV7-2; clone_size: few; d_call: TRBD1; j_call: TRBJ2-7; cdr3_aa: CASSLALVSDRTYEQYF; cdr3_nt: TGTGCCAGCAGCTTAGCGCTAGTTTCGGACAGGACCTACGAGCAGTACTTC
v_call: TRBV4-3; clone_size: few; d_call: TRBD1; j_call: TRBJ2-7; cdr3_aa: CASSQDYRGSYEQYF; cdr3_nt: TGCGCCAGCAGCCAAGACTACAGGGGTTCCTACGAGCAGTACTTC
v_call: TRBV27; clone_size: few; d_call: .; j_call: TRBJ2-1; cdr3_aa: CASSFKYGNEQFF; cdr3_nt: TGTGCCAGCAGTTTTAAGTACGGCAATGAGCAGTTCTTC
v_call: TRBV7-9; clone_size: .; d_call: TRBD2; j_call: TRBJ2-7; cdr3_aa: CASERDDEQYF; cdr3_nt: TGTGCCAGTGAGCGGGATGACGAGCAGTACTTC
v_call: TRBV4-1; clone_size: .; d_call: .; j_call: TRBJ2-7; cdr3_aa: CASSQESGTLSYEQYF; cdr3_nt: TGCGCCAGCAGCCAAGAGTCCGGAACCCTCTCCTACGAGCAGTACTTC
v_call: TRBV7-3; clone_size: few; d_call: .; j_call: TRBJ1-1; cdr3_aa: CASSLSREDTEAFF; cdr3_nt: TGTGCCAGCAGCTTAAGCAGGGAGGACACTGAAGCTTTCTTT
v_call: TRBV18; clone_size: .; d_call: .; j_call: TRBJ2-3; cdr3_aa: CASAQGHTDTQYF; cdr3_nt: TGTGCCAGCGCTCAGGGACACACAGATACGCAGTATTTT
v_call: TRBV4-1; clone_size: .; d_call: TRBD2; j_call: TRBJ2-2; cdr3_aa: CASSQGDDSSRTPGRALFF; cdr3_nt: TGCGCCAGCAGCCAAGGGGACGACAGTTCGCGAACACCGGGGAGGGCACTGTTTTTT
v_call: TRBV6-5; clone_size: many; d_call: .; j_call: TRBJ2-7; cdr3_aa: CASSYGGFDEQYF; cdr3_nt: TGTGCCAGCAGTTATGGGGGTTTCGACGAGCAGTACTTC
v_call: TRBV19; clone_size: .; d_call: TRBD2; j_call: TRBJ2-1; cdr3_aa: CASSMFSGSTNEQFF; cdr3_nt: TGTGCCAGTAGTATGTTTAGCGGGAGTACGAATGAGCAGTTCTTC
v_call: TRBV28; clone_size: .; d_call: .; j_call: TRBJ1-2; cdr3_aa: CAMGPGLFGAYGYTF; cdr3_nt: TGTGCCATGGGCCCCGGGCTCTTCGGAGCCTATGGCTACACCTTC
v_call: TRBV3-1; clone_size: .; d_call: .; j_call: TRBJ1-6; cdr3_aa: CASSQLAGINSPLHF; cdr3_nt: TGTGCCAGCAGCCAATTGGCAGGGATTAACTCACCCCTCCACTTT
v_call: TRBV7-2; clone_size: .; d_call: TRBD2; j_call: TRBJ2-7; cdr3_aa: CASSWFGTSSGEQYF; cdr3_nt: TGTGCCAGCAGCTGGTTCGGGACTAGCTCCGGCGAGCAGTACTTC
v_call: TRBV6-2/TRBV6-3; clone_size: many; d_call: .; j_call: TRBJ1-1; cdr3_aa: CASSHDRQELKQAFF; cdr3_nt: TGTGCCAGCAGCCACGACCGGCAGGAACTGAAACAGGCTTTCTTT